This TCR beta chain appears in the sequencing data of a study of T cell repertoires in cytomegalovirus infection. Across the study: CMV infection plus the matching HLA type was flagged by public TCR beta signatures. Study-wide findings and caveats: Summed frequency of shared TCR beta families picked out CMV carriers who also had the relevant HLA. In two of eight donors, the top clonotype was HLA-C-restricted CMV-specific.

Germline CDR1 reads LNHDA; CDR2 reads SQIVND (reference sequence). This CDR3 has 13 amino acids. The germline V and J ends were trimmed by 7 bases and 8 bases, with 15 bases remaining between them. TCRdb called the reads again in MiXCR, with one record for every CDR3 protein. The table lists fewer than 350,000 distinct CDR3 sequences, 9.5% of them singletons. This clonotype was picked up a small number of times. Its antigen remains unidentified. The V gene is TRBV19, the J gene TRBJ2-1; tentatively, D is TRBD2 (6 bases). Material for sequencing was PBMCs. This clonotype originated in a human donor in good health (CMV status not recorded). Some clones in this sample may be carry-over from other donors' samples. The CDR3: CASTRDSEDEQFF. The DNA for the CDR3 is TGTGCCAGTACCCGGGACTCTGAGGATGAGCAGTTCTTC.